A single sample is the source of the 21 T cell receptor beta chains below, sequenced in a study of blood T cells in healthy people across ages. Next came a second PCR, run for about 6 to 12 cycles, which used a sample-barcoded 5' primer along with a J-beta primer mix. MiXCR, applied by TCRdb to the 5' RACE reads, yields one record per CDR3 protein. Of 700,000 to 950,000 distinct CDR3 sequences in the sample, 35% to 45% are singletons; the top ten hold 20%. The sample was blood. The receptors here all came from a woman aged 55-69 years in good health.

This clonotype was counted between two and nine times. The CDR3 DNA reads TGTGCCAGCAGCTTAGACGGGGTAATCGGCGAGCAGTACTTC. Translation gives CASSLDGVIGEQYF. The chain carries TRBV7-9 and TRBJ2-7; possibly TRBD2 for D (5 bases). The V end was cut by 1 base, the J end by 6 bases, with 13 bases between. This CDR3 contains 14 residues. Germline loops: CDR1 SEHNR, CDR2 FQNEAQ (reference sequence).

This clonotype has only a few counts. The chain combines TRBV28 with TRBJ1-2, with D possibly being TRBD1 (6 bases). Germline CDR1 reads MDHEN; CDR2 reads SYDVKM. Deletions cut 7 bases from V and 8 bases from J, with 17 bases between. This CDR3 has 13 residues. CDR3 protein: CASNPGAPQGYTF. Written as DNA, the CDR3 is TGTGCCAGCAACCCAGGGGCGCCCCAGGGCTACACCTTC.

This clonotype was counted at least ten times. This chain uses TRBV5-1 with TRBJ2-6; no definite D call. Per germline, CDR1 SGHRS and CDR2 YFSETQ. The CDR3 runs 16 residues. Trimming took off 0 bases at V and 0 bases at J, with 7 bases between the two ends. CDR3 nucleotide sequence: TGCGCCAGCAGCTTGGAGTTGATCTCTGGGGCCAACGTCCTGACTTTC. Protein: CASSLELISGANVLTF. The full variable domain, rest sourced from reference TRBV5-1 and TRBJ2-6, is KAGVTQTPRYLIKTRGQQVTLSCSPISGHRSVSWYQQTPGQGLQFLFEYFSETQRNKGNFPGRFSGRQFSNSRSEMNVSTLELGDSALYLCASSLELISGANVLTFGAGSRLTVL.

The chain has TRBV5-4 and TRBJ2-4; 7 bases are shared with TRBD1. Germline lookup yields CDR1 SGHNT and CDR2 YYREEE (reference sequence). This CDR3 comprises 14 residues. The ends lost 4 bases at V and 5 bases at J; junction bases unmatched: 6. The CDR3 here is CASSQYRGENIQYF. The CDR3 DNA follows: TGTGCCAGCAGCCAGTACAGGGGAGAAAACATTCAGTACTTC.

This chain uses TRBV27 with TRBJ1-1; D not certain. The CDR3 extends over 15 amino acids. V was clipped by 6 bases and J by 0 bases, with 14 bases between them. The germline gives CDR1 MNHEY, CDR2 SMNVEV (reference sequence). The chain's CDR3 is CASRPDGVMNTEAFF. The CDR3 DNA follows: TGTGCCAGCAGACCAGATGGGGTCATGAACACTGAAGCTTTCTTT.

This clonotype was counted ten times or more. The rearrangement links TRBV24-1 to TRBJ2-1; 8 bases fit TRBD2. Germline loops: CDR1 KGHDR, CDR2 SFDVKD. V shed 4 bases and J 6 bases; nucleotides not matched to a gene: 10. The CDR3 runs 16 residues. The CDR3 spells CATSDPGGAGGNEQFF. In DNA form, the CDR3 reads TGTGCCACCAGTGACCCGGGCGGGGCGGGGGGCAATGAGCAGTTCTTC.

Regarding this clonotype: Relative to the germline gene, one junction end is altered; a read error may explain this. This chain links TRBV10-3 with TRBJ2-3; 8 bases map to TRBD1. The CDR3 extends over 17 amino acids. The germline CDR1 and CDR2 sequences are ENHRY and SYGVKD. The CDR3 coding sequence is TGTGCCATCAGTGACCAGACAGGGGTGGATCTCACAGATATGCAGTATTTT. Protein sequence: CAISDQTGVDLTDMQYF.

This clonotype was picked up a small number of times. A much larger clone is a single base away; this may be a read error. The chain employs TRBV6-6 and TRBJ2-7; no clear D. The CDR3 is 12 amino acids. V lost 5 bases and J lost 7, with 12 bases in between. Germline V gene lookup returns CDR1 MNHNY and CDR2 SVGAGI (reference sequence). The CDR3 reads CASSESDNEQYF. The CDR3 DNA reads as TGTGCCAGCAGTGAGTCGGATAATGAGCAGTACTTC.

With respect to this clonotype: At one end, the junction sequence differs from germline, possibly due to a read error. The chain combines TRBV29-1 with TRBJ1-2; D is undetermined. The CDR3 has 8 residues. CDR1 and CDR2 (germline): SQVTM, ANQGSEA. Here the CDR3 reads CSVEGYTF. Here the CDR3 DNA reads TGCAGCGTGGAAGGCTACACCTTC.

This chain links TRBV7-9 with TRBJ2-1, with D possibly being TRBD1 or TRBD2 (5 bases each). CDR1 is SEHNR and CDR2 is FQNEAQ in the germline V gene (reference sequence). CDR3 length equals 14 residues. The ends were cut back, 5 bases at V and 3 bases at J, with 11 bases in the middle. CDR3 region: CASSPGTIYNEQFF. In DNA, the CDR3 is TGTGCCAGCAGCCCAGGGACGATCTACAATGAGCAGTTCTTC.

This chain links TRBV29-1 with TRBJ2-5; tentatively, D is TRBD2 (5 bases). V was shortened by 1 base and J by 11 bases, with 23 bases between the two germline ends. Germline CDR1 SQVTM, CDR2 ANQGSEA. The CDR3 is 15 amino acids. CDR3 residues: CSVEGWSGVNNEQYF. The CDR3 DNA is TGCAGCGTTGAAGGATGGAGCGGCGTCAACAATGAGCAGTACTTC.

This clonotype was observed a handful of times. J is TRBJ1-6 and V is TRBV21-1; TRBD1 is the table's D call, not checked against the DNA. TRBV21-1 is a listed pseudogene. CDR3 length equals 17 residues. The DNA for the CDR3 is TGTGCCAGCAGCCATCCAGGGGGACCCAGGAATAATTCACCCCTCCACTTT. This sequence encodes CASSHPGGPRNNSPLHF.

The chain links TRBV11-2 to TRBJ2-3; TRBD1 is a possible D gene (6 bases). The V and J ends lost 4 bases and 4 bases respectively, with 18 bases between them. The CDR3 has 16 residues. In germline, CDR1 is SGHAT, CDR2 FQNNGV. As DNA, the CDR3 is TGTGCCAGCAGCTACCCTGCTAGGGGGATTGCAGATACGCAGTATTTT. Its translation is CASSYPARGIADTQYF.

The CDR3 nucleotides are TGCAGCGTGTGGGGTTTGAACTATGGCTACACCTTC. Its protein is CSVWGLNYGYTF. The genes are TRBV29-1 and TRBJ1-2, with D unresolved. Trimming removed 6 bases at V and 2 bases at J, with 10 bases between. The CDR3 sequence is 12 residues long. Germline loops: CDR1 SQVTM, CDR2 ANQGSEA.

CDR3: CSASRQGLGTEAFF. Written as DNA, the CDR3 is TGCAGTGCTTCTCGACAGGGGTTGGGGACTGAAGCTTTCTTT. The chain combines TRBV20-1 with TRBJ1-1; TRBD1 agrees at 8 bases. The ends lost 5 bases at V and 5 bases at J; junction bases unmatched: 10. Per germline, CDR1 DFQATT and CDR2 SNEGSKA (reference sequence). The CDR3 has 14 residues.

About this clonotype: A much larger clone is a single base away; this may be a read error. The chain has TRBV6-5 and TRBJ1-5; D possibly corresponds to TRBD1 (6 bases). Germline values: CDR1 MNHEY, CDR2 SVGAGI. V was clipped by 6 bases and J by 9 bases, with 18 bases between them. The CDR3 extends over 14 amino acids. The CDR3 DNA reads TGTGCCAGCAGCCCTAACAGGGCTTGGGGGCCCCAGCATTTT. Translation gives CASSPNRAWGPQHF.

This clonotype has just a few counts. This chain connects TRBV29-1 to TRBJ2-3, with TRBD2 matching 11 bases. Trimming removed 2 bases from V and 6 bases from J; junction bases left unmatched: 7. Germline V gene data show CDR1 as SQVTM and CDR2 as ANQGSEA. The CDR3 runs 15 residues. CDR3 DNA: TGCAGCGTTGAATACCTAGCGGGAGGAGGGGATACGCAGTATTTT. This codes for CSVEYLAGGGDTQYF.

This clonotype was observed once. Relative to the germline gene, one junction end is altered; a read error may explain this. The chain couples TRBV7-8 to TRBJ1-2, with a weak D call TRBD1 (5 bases). Germline V gives CDR1 SGHVS, CDR2 FQNEAQ. The CDR3 has 15 amino acids. The CDR3 nucleotides are TGTACCAGCAGCTTAGAATCCGGGGCCCTAGGAGGCTACACCTTC. Its protein product is CTSSLESGALGGYTF.

The V and J genes are TRBV6-5 and TRBJ1-4, with 7 bases matching TRBD1. The CDR3 is 14 residues long. V lost 2 bases, J lost 5 bases, and 2 bases stayed unmatched. Germline V gene data show CDR1 as MNHEY and CDR2 as SVGAGI. CDR3 coding DNA: TGTGCCAGCAGTTACGTGACAGGGAATGAAAAACTGTTTTTT. It codes for CASSYVTGNEKLFF.

This chain uses TRBV24-1 with TRBJ2-2; a weak D match, TRBD2 (6 bases). The germline gives CDR1 KGHDR, CDR2 SFDVKD. CDR3 length equals 17 residues. With 5 bases removed from V and 2 bases from J, the gap between germline ends came to 17 bases. The CDR3 sequence: CATSARSRGLNTGELFF. The CDR3 DNA follows: TGTGCCACCAGTGCCCGTTCCCGGGGACTTAACACCGGGGAGCTGTTTTTT.

This clonotype was seen a few times. This chain joins TRBV20-1 and TRBJ2-4; D possibly uses TRBD1 or TRBD2 (5 bases each). TRBJ2-5 matches the DNA end more closely, so the J call is doubtful. CDR1 is DFQATT, CDR2 SNEGSKA, per germline (reference sequence). The length of the CDR3 is 11 residues. CDR3: CSEGSFKTQYF. In nucleotides, the CDR3 is TGCAGTGAGGGGAGTTTCAAGACCCAGTACTTC.